A single sample is the source of the 17 T cell receptor beta chains below, sequenced in a study of blood T cell repertoires in COVID-19. Here immunoSEQ multiplex PCR was the method, and the copy in TCRdb shows in-frame clones only, minus some. The sample has 200,000 to 300,000 clones; around 84% are singletons. Sequenced input: PBMCs or T cells enriched from blood (not recorded which). All receptors come from a man between 40 and 49 years old who had recovered from COVID-19.

The CDR3 spells CASSQGTGGGGNYGYTF. The CDR3 DNA follows: TGCGCCAGCAGCCAAGGGACAGGGGGCGGAGGGAACTATGGCTACACCTTC. The genes are TRBV4-1 and TRBJ1-2; 11 bases line up with TRBD1. This CDR3 is built from 17 residues. J lost 2 bases, V lost 1 base, and 6 bases had no gene match. The germline V gene has CDR1 MGHRA and CDR2 YSYEKL.

The rearrangement links TRBV29-1 to TRBJ1-3; D possibly corresponds to TRBD1 (6 bases). Trimming left V 4 bases short and J 3 bases short, with 13 bases between. CDR3 length: 14 residues. Per germline, CDR1 SQVTM and CDR2 ANQGSEA. This CDR3 is CSVVAGAGGNTIYF. CDR3 sequence (DNA): TGCAGCGTTGTAGCAGGGGCAGGTGGAAACACCATATATTTT.

The V and J genes are TRBV7-3 and TRBJ1-3, with a weak D call TRBD1 (5 bases). Trimming left V 5 bases short and J 3 bases short, with 14 bases between. CDR1 and CDR2 from the germline V gene are SGHTA and FQGTGA. CDR3 size: 15 residues. CDR3 DNA sequence: TGTGCCAGCAGCCCGGTATCGGGGGGTGGAAACACCATATATTTT. Amino acids: CASSPVSGGGNTIYF.

The J gene is TRBJ1-2, the V gene TRBV2, with a possible D match to TRBD1 (5 bases). Trimming left V 2 bases short and J 4 bases short, with 5 bases between. The CDR3 extends over 12 amino acids. Germline CDR1 reads SNHLY; CDR2 reads FYNNEI. The CDR3 sequence is CASSEQGYGYTF. In DNA, the CDR3 is TGTGCCAGCAGTGAACAGGGCTATGGCTACACCTTC. The full variable domain, completed using reference TRBV2 and TRBJ1-2, is EPEVTQTPSHQVTQMGQEVILRCVPISNHLYFYWYRQILGQKVEFLVSFYNNEISEKSEIFDDQFSVERPDGSNFTLKIRSTKLEDSAMYFCASSEQGYGYTFGSGTRLTVV.

The chain couples TRBV12-3 or TRBV12-4 to TRBJ1-2, with a tentative D call TRBD1 (6 bases). CDR3 length: 13 amino acids. The V and J ends lost 8 bases and 4 bases respectively, with 14 bases between them. CDR3 DNA: TGTGCCAGCGAATTACAGGGCGCCTATGGCTACACCTTC. Its protein is CASELQGAYGYTF.

This sequence joins TRBV7-2 and TRBJ1-5; TRBD1 matches 7 bases. Trimming took 3 bases from V and 4 from J; bases not matched to a gene: 6. Germline V lookup: CDR1 SGHTA, CDR2 FQGNSA. CDR3 length equals 15 residues. This CDR3 is CASSLAPGQNQPQHF. CDR3 DNA sequence: TGTGCCAGCAGCTTGGCCCCGGGACAGAATCAGCCCCAGCATTTT.

The rearrangement joins TRBV7-6 to TRBJ1-1; 7 bases agree with TRBD1. This CDR3 comprises 15 residues. In germline, CDR1 is SGHVS, CDR2 FNYEAQ. Germline trimming cut 5 bases from V and 0 bases from J; bases unmatched to any gene: 6. CDR3: CASSPRGDLNTEAFF. CDR3 nucleotides: TGTGCCAGCAGCCCCAGGGGGGACTTGAACACTGAAGCTTTCTTT.

V gene TRBV2 combines with J gene TRBJ1-4, with unresolved D. Per germline, CDR1 SNHLY and CDR2 FYNNEI. Trimming stripped 6 bases from V and 0 bases from J, with 8 bases between. The CDR3 totals 14 residues. The chain's CDR3 is CASRMRTTNEKLFF. DNA of the CDR3: TGTGCCAGCAGGATGCGAACAACTAATGAAAAACTGTTTTTT.

The rearrangement joins TRBV30 to TRBJ1-6, with D tentatively TRBD1 (5 bases). The CDR3 length is 12 residues. CDR1 GTSNPN and CDR2 SVGIG come from the germline V gene (reference sequence). Between the trimmed V and J ends, which lost 8 bases and 5 bases, there was a span of 10 bases. The DNA of the CDR3 is TGTGCCGGGACGACTAATAATTCACCCCTCCACTTT. It yields the protein CAGTTNNSPLHF.

The chain has TRBV5-1 and TRBJ1-1, with 9 positions matching TRBD1. V was pared by 4 bases and J by 4 bases, with 8 bases of the junction left unmatched. Germline V gene sequence: CDR1 SGHRS, CDR2 YFSETQ. This CDR3 is 15 amino acids long. The CDR3 region is CASSPGQGVGTEAFF. The CDR3 coding sequence is TGCGCCAGCAGCCCGGGACAGGGAGTCGGCACTGAAGCTTTCTTT.

In this sample, this clone turned up a few times. The chain is built from TRBV12-3 or TRBV12-4 and TRBJ1-3, with 9 bases identical to TRBD1. The J segment lost 12 bases and the V segment lost 5 bases, leaving 8 bases of the junction unmatched. This CDR3 region has 13 residues. CDR3 amino acids: CASSSQTGGLIYF. The CDR3 bases are TGTGCCAGCAGTAGCCAGACAGGGGGGCTCATATATTTT.

V is TRBV10-3 and J is TRBJ2-7, with TRBD2 identical over 7 bases. This CDR3 region has 12 residues. The V gene's germline CDR1 is ENHRY and CDR2 SYGVKD. V lost 9 bases and J lost 0; bases outside the gene matches: 2. In nucleotides, the CDR3 is TGTGCCATTAGCGGGCCCTCCTACGAGCAGTACTTC. Translated: CAISGPSYEQYF.

This sequence joins TRBV11-3 and TRBJ2-1, with 10 nucleotides matching TRBD2. The CDR3 length is 16 residues. V was pared by 1 base and J by 7 bases, with 7 bases of the junction left unmatched. In germline, CDR1 is SGHNT, CDR2 YENEEA. DNA for the CDR3: TGTGCCAGCAGCTTAGGGGTAGCGGGAGGTAATAATGAGCAGTTCTTC. As protein: CASSLGVAGGNNEQFF. Variable domain in full (rest from reference TRBV11-3 and TRBJ2-1): EAGVVQSPRYKIIEKKQPVAFWCNPISGHNTLYWYLQNLGQGPELLIRYENEEAVDDSQLPKDRFSAERLKGVDSTLKIQPAELGDSAVYLCASSLGVAGGNNEQFFGPGTRLTVL.

J is TRBJ1-3 and V is TRBV9, with D possibly matching TRBD1 (6 bases). Germline assignment: CDR1 SGDLS and CDR2 YYNGEE. CDR3 length: 16 residues. The germline V and J ends were trimmed by 0 bases and 3 bases, with 13 bases remaining between them. CDR3 protein: CASSVDWGQYGNTIYF. The CDR3 coding sequence is TGTGCCAGCAGCGTAGATTGGGGGCAGTATGGAAACACCATATATTTT.

CDR3 loop: CASSPSLGQGVRSKNIQYF. The CDR3 coding sequence is TGTGCCAGCTCACCATCGTTGGGACAGGGTGTTAGGAGCAAAAACATTCAGTACTTC. J is TRBJ2-4 and V is TRBV18; 9 bases line up with TRBD1. Trimming removed 2 bases from V and 3 bases from J; junction bases left unmatched: 14. The CDR3 has 19 residues. Germline assignment: CDR1 KGHSH and CDR2 LQKENI.

The chain combines TRBV11-2 with TRBJ2-5, with 14 positions matching TRBD2. The CDR3 is made up of 17 amino acids. After removal of 5 bases from V and 5 bases from J, the junction contained 10 bases not matched to a gene. Germline CDR1 and CDR2: SGHAT and FQNNGV. The CDR3, as DNA: TGTGCCAGCAGCAGAGGACTAGCGGGGGGAGGTTGGGAGACCCAGTACTTC. Its protein is CASSRGLAGGGWETQYF.

The chain is built from TRBV18 and TRBJ1-4, with 8 bases matching TRBD1. Germline trimming cut 6 bases from V and 0 bases from J; bases unmatched to any gene: 9. Germline V gene lookup returns CDR1 KGHSH and CDR2 LQKENI. This CDR3 region has 17 residues. The CDR3 spells CASSPRQGTSTNEKLFF. CDR3 DNA: TGTGCCAGCTCCCCGAGACAGGGGACTTCAACTAATGAAAAACTGTTTTTT.